This T cell receptor (beta chain) was profiled in a study of TIL therapy for anti-PD-1-resistant metastatic lung cancer. The study, taken as a whole, reports: Compared with baseline intratumoral T cells, expanded TIL cultures were more clonal and less diverse (about 5.8% vs 31%).

Points on this clone: The antigen is undetermined.

Sequencing used immunoSEQ v3. Method: immunoSEQ multiplex PCR; TCRdb's copy keeps in-frame clones and lacks some. The table includes 95,000 or so clones, around 71% detected once. Trimming removed 3 bases at V and 0 bases at J, with 12 bases between. The V gene's germline CDR1 is SGHDN and CDR2 FVKESK. This CDR3 is 15 amino acids long. Time point described: pre-treatment sample, taken before nivolumab and TIL therapy. Tumor tissue came from excised metastases, mostly pleural nodules or supraclavicular lymph nodes. The chain has TRBV14 and TRBJ2-7; D remains unclear. Here the sequenced sample was tumor tissue, taken at baseline. The TCR sequence derives from a person aged 25 to 85 with non-small cell lung cancer. The CDR3 loop is CASSQFAAASYEQYF. In nucleotides, the CDR3 is TGTGCCAGCAGCCAGTTCGCGGCAGCCTCCTACGAGCAGTACTTC.